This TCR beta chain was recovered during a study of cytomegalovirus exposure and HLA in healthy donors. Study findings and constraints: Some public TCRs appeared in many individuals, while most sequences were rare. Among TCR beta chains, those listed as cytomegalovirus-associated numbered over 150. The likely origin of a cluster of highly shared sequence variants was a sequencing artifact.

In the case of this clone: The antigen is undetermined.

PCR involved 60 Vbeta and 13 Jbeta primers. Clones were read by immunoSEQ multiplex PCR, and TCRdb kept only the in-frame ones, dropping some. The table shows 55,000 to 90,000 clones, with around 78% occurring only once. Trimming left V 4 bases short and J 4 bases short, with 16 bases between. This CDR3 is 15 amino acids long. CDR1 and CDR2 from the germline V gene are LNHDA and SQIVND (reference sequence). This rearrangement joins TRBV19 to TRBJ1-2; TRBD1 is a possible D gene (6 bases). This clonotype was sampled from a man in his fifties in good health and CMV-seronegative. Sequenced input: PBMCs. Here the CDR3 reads CASSTHYRASYGYTF. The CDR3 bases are TGTGCCAGTAGTACCCACTACAGGGCAAGCTATGGCTACACCTTC.